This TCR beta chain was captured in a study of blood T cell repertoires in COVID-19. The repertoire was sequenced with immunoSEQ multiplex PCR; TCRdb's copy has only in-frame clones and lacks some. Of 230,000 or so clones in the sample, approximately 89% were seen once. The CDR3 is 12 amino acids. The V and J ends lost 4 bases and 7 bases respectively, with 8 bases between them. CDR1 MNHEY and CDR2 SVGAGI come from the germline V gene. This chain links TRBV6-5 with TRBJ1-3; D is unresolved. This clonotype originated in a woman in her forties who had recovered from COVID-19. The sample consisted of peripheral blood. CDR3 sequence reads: CASSSPENTIYF. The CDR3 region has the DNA TGTGCCAGCAGTTCCCCCGAGAACACCATATATTTT.